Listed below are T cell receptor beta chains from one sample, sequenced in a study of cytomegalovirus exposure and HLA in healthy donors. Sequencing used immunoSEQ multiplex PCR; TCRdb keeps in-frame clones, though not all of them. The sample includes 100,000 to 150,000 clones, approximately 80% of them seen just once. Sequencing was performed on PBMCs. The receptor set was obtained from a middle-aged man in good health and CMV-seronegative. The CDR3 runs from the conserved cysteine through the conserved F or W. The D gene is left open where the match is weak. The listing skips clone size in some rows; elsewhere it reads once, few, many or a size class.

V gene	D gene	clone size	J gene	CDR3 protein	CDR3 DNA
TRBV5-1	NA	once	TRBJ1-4	CASSTQGGGSNEKLFF	TGCGCCAGCAGCACCCAAGGGGGGGGTTCTAATGAAAAACTGTTTTTT
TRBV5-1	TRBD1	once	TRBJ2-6	CASTLGQNSGANVLTF	TGCGCCAGCACCTTGGGACAGAACTCTGGGGCCAACGTCCTGACTTTC
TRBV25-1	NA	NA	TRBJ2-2	CASSPPDGGSGELFF	TGTGCCAGCAGTCCCCCGGATGGGGGCAGCGGGGAGCTGTTTTTT
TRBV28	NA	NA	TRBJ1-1	CASSLNRLLATEAFF	TGTGCCAGCAGTTTAAACAGGCTGTTAGCCACTGAAGCTTTCTTT
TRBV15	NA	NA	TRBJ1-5	CATSRAGYGNQPQHF	TGTGCCACCAGCAGAGCAGGGTACGGCAATCAGCCCCAGCATTTT
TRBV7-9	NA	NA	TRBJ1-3	CSSSLTSDFRPGNTIYF	TGTTCCAGCAGCTTAACGTCGGACTTTAGGCCTGGAAACACCATATATTTT
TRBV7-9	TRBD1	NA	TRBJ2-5	CASTSRGTGEETQYF	TGTGCCAGCACCTCTAGAGGGACAGGAGAAGAGACCCAGTACTTC
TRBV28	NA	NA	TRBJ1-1	CASSSRGFVAFF	TGTGCCAGCAGTTCACGGGGGTTCGTAGCTTTCTTT
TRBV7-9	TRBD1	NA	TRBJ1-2	CASSFYPGQENGYTF	TGTGCCAGCAGCTTCTACCCGGGACAGGAAAATGGCTACACCTTC
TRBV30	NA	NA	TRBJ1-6	CAWSPGQDNSPLHF	TGTGCCTGGAGTCCAGGGCAGGATAATTCACCCCTCCACTTT
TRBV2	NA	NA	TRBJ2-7	CASRDDSGGAYEQYF	TGTGCCAGCAGGGACGACAGTGGCGGGGCCTACGAGCAGTACTTC
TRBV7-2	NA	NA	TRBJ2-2	CASSFPGWAGELFF	TGTGCCAGCAGCTTCCCAGGTTGGGCCGGGGAGCTGTTTTTT
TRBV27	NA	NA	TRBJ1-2	CASSFFAGLNYGYTF	TGTGCCAGCAGTTTCTTCGCCGGACTCAACTATGGCTACACCTTC
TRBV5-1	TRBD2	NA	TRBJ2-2	CDSSIRAGYTGELFF	TGCGACAGCAGCATACGAGCGGGGTACACCGGGGAGCTGTTTTTT
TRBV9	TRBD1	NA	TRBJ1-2	CASSDRQGPYGYTF	TGTGCCAGCAGCGACCGACAGGGGCCCTATGGCTACACCTTC
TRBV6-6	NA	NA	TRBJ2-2	CASSLGLYTGELFF	TGTGCCAGCAGTCTCGGACTCTACACCGGGGAGCTGTTTTTT
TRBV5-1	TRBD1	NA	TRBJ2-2	CASSQGQGGTGELFF	TGCGCCAGCAGCCAAGGACAGGGGGGCACCGGGGAGCTGTTTTTT
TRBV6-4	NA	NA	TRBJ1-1	CASSVTGLGNTEAFF	TGTGCCAGCAGTGTCACAGGTCTAGGGAACACTGAAGCTTTCTTT
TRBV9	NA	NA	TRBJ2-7	CASSVDTGRYEQYF	TGTGCCAGCAGCGTAGACACAGGGAGATACGAGCAGTACTTC
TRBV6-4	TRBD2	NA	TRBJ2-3	CASSLAGGTDTQYF	TGTGCCAGCAGTCTAGCGGGGGGCACAGATACGCAGTATTTT
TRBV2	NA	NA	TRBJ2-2	CASSGSVNTGELFF	TGTGCCAGCAGTGGGTCAGTGAACACCGGGGAGCTGTTTTTT
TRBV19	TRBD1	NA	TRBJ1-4	CAGWDSSDEKLFF	TGTGCCGGATGGGACAGTTCGGATGAAAAACTGTTTTTT
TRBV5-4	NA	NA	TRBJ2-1	CASSLERNNNEQFF	TGTGCCAGCAGCTTGGAGAGAAATAACAATGAGCAGTTCTTC
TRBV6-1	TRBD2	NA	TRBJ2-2	CASYPGGSNTGELFF	TGTGCCAGTTACCCCGGCGGGAGCAACACCGGGGAGCTGTTTTTT
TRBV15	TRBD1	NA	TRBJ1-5	CATSKPQGQDNQPQHF	TGTGCCACCAGCAAACCCCAGGGACAGGACAATCAGCCCCAGCATTTT
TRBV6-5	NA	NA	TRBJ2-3	CASSYSEGQTDTQYF	TGTGCCAGCAGTTACTCGGAAGGACAGACAGATACGCAGTATTTT
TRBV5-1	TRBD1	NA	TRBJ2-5	CASSWGDRVGETQYF	TGCGCCAGCAGCTGGGGAGACAGGGTAGGGGAGACCCAGTACTTC
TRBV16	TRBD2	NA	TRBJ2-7	CASSPGRGKRGLEQYF	TGTGCCAGCAGCCCGGGCCGGGGGAAGCGGGGGCTCGAGCAGTACTTC
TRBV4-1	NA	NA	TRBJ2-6	CASSQLFAGRSGANVLTF	TGCGCCAGCAGCCAACTATTCGCAGGGCGCTCTGGGGCCAACGTCCTGACTTTC
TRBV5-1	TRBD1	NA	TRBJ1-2	CASRPGTGYPWGYTF	TGCGCCAGCAGGCCCGGGACAGGGTATCCTTGGGGCTACACCTTC
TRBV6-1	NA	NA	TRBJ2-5	CASSSSPGETQYF	TGTGCCAGCAGTTCCTCACCGGGGGAGACCCAGTACTTC
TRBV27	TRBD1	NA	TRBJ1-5	CASRRGTGVLSAQPQHF	TGTGCCAGCAGACGTGGGACAGGGGTGTTGTCGGCTCAGCCCCAGCATTTT
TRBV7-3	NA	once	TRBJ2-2	CASSQGSSNTGELFF	TGTGCCAGCAGCCAAGGGAGTTCGAACACCGGGGAGCTGTTTTTT
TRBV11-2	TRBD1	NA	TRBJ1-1	CASSDRDRVSTEAFF	TGTGCCAGCAGCGATCGGGACAGGGTTTCGACTGAAGCTTTCTTT
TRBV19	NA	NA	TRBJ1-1	CASSMREAEAFF	TGTGCCAGTAGTATGAGGGAAGCTGAAGCTTTCTTT
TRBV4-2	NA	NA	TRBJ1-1	CASSLGGRANTEAFF	TGTGCCAGCAGCCTCGGAGGGAGGGCGAACACTGAAGCTTTCTTT
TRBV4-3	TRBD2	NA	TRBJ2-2	CASSPTGGAFGELFF	TGCGCCAGCAGCCCCACCGGGGGGGCGTTCGGGGAGCTGTTTTTT
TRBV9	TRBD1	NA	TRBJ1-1	CASSARQGEGTEAFF	TGTGCCAGCAGCGCTCGACAGGGGGAGGGCACTGAAGCTTTCTTT
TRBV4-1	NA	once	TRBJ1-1	CASSQLVSGLLIEAFF	TGCGCCAGCAGCCAACTCGTTAGTGGACTACTCATTGAAGCTTTCTTT
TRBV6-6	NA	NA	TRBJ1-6	CASGGGHGSPLHF	TGTGCCAGCGGGGGGGGGCACGGTTCACCCCTCCACTTT
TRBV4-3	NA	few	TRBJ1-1	CASSHQGTEAFF	TGCGCCAGCAGCCACCAGGGTACTGAAGCTTTCTTT
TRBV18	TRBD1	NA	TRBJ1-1	CASSPEQGGDTEAFF	TGTGCCAGCTCACCGGAACAGGGGGGAGACACTGAAGCTTTCTTT
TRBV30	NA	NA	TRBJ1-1	CAWSVFETGEAFF	TGTGCCTGGAGTGTATTTGAAACAGGGGAAGCTTTCTTT
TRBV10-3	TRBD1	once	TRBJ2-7	CAISPGTGHEQYF	TGTGCCATCAGCCCGGGGACAGGGCACGAGCAGTACTTC
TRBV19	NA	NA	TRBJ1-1	CASSRAYFTEAFF	TGTGCCAGTAGTAGAGCATATTTCACTGAAGCTTTCTTT
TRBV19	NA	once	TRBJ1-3	CASSIDHRQDSGNTIYF	TGTGCCAGTAGTATAGACCACAGACAGGACTCTGGAAACACCATATATTTT
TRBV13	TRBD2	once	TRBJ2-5	CASSRTSGGPRQYF	TGTGCCAGCAGTCGAACTAGCGGGGGGCCCCGTCAGTACTTC
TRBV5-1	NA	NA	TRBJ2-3	CASSLAVRGTDTQYF	TGCGCCAGCAGCTTGGCTGTCAGGGGCACAGATACGCAGTATTTT